This TCR beta chain was found in a study of CD4 T cells in relation to SARS-CoV-2 and coronaviruses. Looking at the study overall: No peptide or an HIV-1 Nef peptide pool served as negative control.

J lost 8 bases, V lost 6 bases, and 9 bases had no gene match. CDR3 size: 13 residues. Germline CDR1 and CDR2: WNHNN and SYGVQD (reference sequence). Before the COVID-19 pandemic, during about 2011-2019, CD4+ T cells were taken from unexposed donors. Isolation of CD4+ T cells took place after less than 11 days in culture. Each well had approximately 2.1 million PBMCs in approximately 5% human AB serum with IL-2. In the case of this clone: What it binds is unknown.

The protocol was immunoSEQ multiplex PCR, while the TCRdb copy is restricted to in-frame clones and leaves out a portion. The sample includes 15,000 to 20,000 clones, over 60% of them seen just once. The material sequenced was CD4+ T cells from PBMCs, cultured in vitro. The genes are TRBV10-1 and TRBJ1-2; 7 bases agree with TRBD1. The receptor's source is a human donor in good health. In nucleotides, the CDR3 is TGCGCCAGCAGCTCCGACAGGGCCGGCGGCTACACCTTC. Its protein is CASSSDRAGGYTF.